A single sample is the source of the 14 T cell receptor beta chains below, sequenced in a study of cytomegalovirus exposure and HLA in healthy donors. The PCR employed 60 Vbeta primers together with 13 Jbeta primers. Only in-frame clones appear in the TCRdb table, and some are missing; sequencing was by immunoSEQ multiplex PCR. The sample features 150,000 or so clones, with around 1.6% in its top ten. The source material was PBMCs. The origin of the receptors is a woman in her 50s in good health and CMV-seronegative.

The J gene is TRBJ2-3, the V gene TRBV4-1, with 12 bases matching TRBD2. Germline CDR1 and CDR2: MGHRA and YSYEKL. The CDR3 runs 15 residues. The trim removed 1 base at V and 9 bases at J, leaving 5 bases unmatched. The CDR3 region is CASSQASGGGFTQYF. The CDR3 DNA reads as TGCGCCAGCAGCCAAGCTAGCGGGGGGGGCTTCACGCAGTATTTT.

The chain couples TRBV2 to TRBJ1-3; unclear D gene. Germline values: CDR1 SNHLY, CDR2 FYNNEI. V was pared by 6 bases and J by 2 bases, with 14 bases between. CDR3 length: 15 residues. For the CDR3, the DNA is TGTGCCAGCAGCCTAGGAATTCAGACTGGAAACACCATATATTTT. Protein product: CASSLGIQTGNTIYF. The full variable domain, in which reference TRBV2 and TRBJ1-3 provide the parts outside the CDR3, is EPEVTQTPSHQVTQMGQEVILRCVPISNHLYFYWYRQILGQKVEFLVSFYNNEISEKSEIFDDQFSVERPDGSNFTLKIRSTKLEDSAMYFCASSLGIQTGNTIYFGEGSWLTVV.

This chain joins TRBV30 and TRBJ2-7, with D possibly matching TRBD1 (6 bases). Germline lookup yields CDR1 GTSNPN and CDR2 SVGIG (reference sequence). The V gene lost 4 bases and the J gene lost 6 bases, with 13 bases spanning the gap. The CDR3 is 12 residues long. The CDR3 protein is CAWNRVEGEQYF. The CDR3 coding sequence is TGTGCCTGGAACAGGGTCGAGGGCGAGCAGTACTTC.

The rearrangement links TRBV2 to TRBJ1-5; perhaps TRBD1 as D (5 bases). Deletions cut 2 bases from V and 5 bases from J, with 10 bases between. The CDR3 is 14 amino acids. CDR1 and CDR2 from the germline V gene are SNHLY and FYNNEI. The CDR3: CASSERQLDQPQHF. The CDR3 DNA reads as TGTGCCAGCAGTGAAAGACAGCTTGATCAGCCCCAGCATTTT.

Here the CDR3 reads CASSLTGRVENNEQFF. The CDR3 coding sequence is TGTGCCAGCAGCTTAACGGGCAGGGTGGAGAACAATGAGCAGTTCTTC. The chain has TRBV7-3 and TRBJ2-1, with D possibly being TRBD1 (5 bases). The CDR3 spans 16 residues. Between the trimmed V and J ends, which lost 0 bases and 5 bases, there was a span of 14 bases. The germline gives CDR1 SGHTA, CDR2 FQGTGA.

In the case of this clone: At the DNA level, this CDR3 is encoded by other sequences in the same sample as well. The chain recombines TRBV7-9 with TRBJ1-6; a weak D match, TRBD1 (6 bases). CDR1 is SEHNR and CDR2 is FQNEAQ in the germline V gene (reference sequence). The V gene lost 0 bases and the J gene lost 9 bases, with 9 bases spanning the gap. The CDR3 has 14 residues. CDR3 DNA sequence: TGTGCCAGCAGCTTAGCTGGGGGCGGTTCACCCCTCCACTTT. It translates to CASSLAGGGSPLHF.

The rearrangement joins TRBV5-1 to TRBJ2-1; 7 bases agree with TRBD1. The CDR3 runs to 11 residues. The germline gives CDR1 SGHRS, CDR2 YFSETQ. The J segment lost 8 bases and the V segment lost 6 bases, leaving 2 bases of the junction unmatched. The CDR3 protein is CASKQGHEQFF. The CDR3 DNA reads as TGCGCCAGCAAACAGGGGCATGAGCAGTTCTTC.

The rearrangement uses TRBV6-5 and TRBJ1-2; perhaps TRBD1 as D (5 bases). CDR3 length: 15 amino acids. Trimming pared 2 bases from V and 0 bases from J, leaving 10 bases between. Germline values: CDR1 MNHEY, CDR2 SVGAGI. CDR3 sequence (DNA): TGTGCCAGCAGTTACCGGGGGGGTTCTAACTATGGCTACACCTTC. It translates to CASSYRGGSNYGYTF.

V is TRBV5-5 and J is TRBJ1-1, with a weak D call TRBD1 (6 bases). The CDR3 spans 13 residues. Trimming shortened V by 4 bases and J by 8 bases, and 15 bases separated the two germline ends. The germline gives CDR1 SGHKS, CDR2 YYEKEE (reference sequence). The CDR3 DNA sequence: TGTGCCAGCAGCCACTGGGGGCAGGGGGAAGCTTTCTTT. It is translated as CASSHWGQGEAFF.

J is TRBJ1-1 and V is TRBV9; maybe TRBD1 (5 bases). V lost 4 bases and J lost 0, with 10 bases in between. The CDR3 has 14 residues. CDR1 SGDLS and CDR2 YYNGEE come from the germline V gene. CDR3 protein: CASSSRQMNTEAFF. In DNA form, the CDR3 reads TGTGCCAGCAGCTCCCGACAGATGAACACTGAAGCTTTCTTT.

The chain employs TRBV7-2 and TRBJ1-3, with TRBD1 as a possible D gene (6 bases). CDR3 length: 14 amino acids. Germline-derived CDR1 and CDR2 are SGHTA and FQGNSA. Trimming shortened V by 3 bases and J by 3 bases, and 9 bases separated the two germline ends. This CDR3 reads CASSFPGDGNTIYF. In nucleotides, the CDR3 is TGTGCCAGCAGCTTCCCAGGGGATGGAAACACCATATATTTT.

The gene calls are TRBV5-4 and TRBJ1-4, with D hard to call. The germline CDR1 and CDR2 sequences are SGHNT and YYREEE (reference sequence). The CDR3 is made up of 13 amino acids. V lost 2 bases, J lost 6 bases, and 8 bases lay in between. CDR3 in amino acids: CASSFRQDEKLFF. The CDR3 DNA is TGTGCCAGCAGCTTTAGACAAGATGAAAAACTGTTTTTT.

The chain has TRBV10-3 and TRBJ1-1; possible D gene TRBD1, 6 bases. Between the trimmed V and J ends, which lost 8 bases and 3 bases, there was a span of 16 bases. This CDR3 region has 14 residues. Germline V gives CDR1 ENHRY, CDR2 SYGVKD. The CDR3 sequence: CAIALGGGDTEAFF. The DNA of the CDR3 is TGTGCCATCGCCTTAGGGGGAGGGGACACTGAAGCTTTCTTT.

The chain carries TRBV5-8 and TRBJ1-5; D perhaps matches TRBD1 (6 bases). Trimming pared 4 bases from V and 1 base from J, leaving 18 bases between. The CDR3 contains 17 residues. CDR1 is SGHTS, CDR2 YDEGEE, per germline. CDR3 DNA: TGTGCCAGCAGCCAACCGGGGGGGGGCTGGAGCAATCAGCCCCAGCATTTT. Amino acid sequence: CASSQPGGGWSNQPQHF. Using reference TRBV5-8 and TRBJ1-5 for the parts outside the CDR3, the full variable domain is EAGVTQSPTHLIKTRGQQATLRCSPISGHTSVYWYQQALGLGLQFLLWYDEGEERNRGNFPPRFSGRQFPNYSSELNVNALELEDSALYLCASSQPGGGWSNQPQHFGDGTRLSIL.